This TCR beta chain stems from a study of T-cell reconstitution after alpha-beta-depleted transplantation in children. The study's findings and limits: Reportedly, only several hundred clones from non-depleted graft cells drove alpha-beta T-cell counts at about two months. From newly produced T cells came most of the T-cell counts and diversity one year after transplant.

For TCRbeta, the library was prepared with unique molecular identifiers. TCRdb ran MiXCR on the PCR reads and lists one entry per CDR3 protein. Of approximately 630,000 distinct CDR3 sequences in the sample, around 13% were seen once. This clonotype was detected only a few times. No antigen is known for it. CDR3 length equals 13 residues. V gave up 2 bases and J gave up 3 bases; unmatched junction bases: 3. CDR1 and CDR2 (germline): DFQATT, SNEGSKA (reference sequence). The chain is built from TRBV20-1 and TRBJ1-1; 7 nucleotides agree with TRBD1. The TCR sequence derives from a girl aged 2 to 9 with congenital amegakaryocytic thrombocytopenia, due to receive a stem cell transplant. Source: PBMCs, taken before TCRalphabeta/CD19-depleted stem cell transplant. Written as DNA, the CDR3 is TGCAGTGCTAGATTCAGGGGGGACACTGAAGCTTTCTTT. It is translated as CSARFRGDTEAFF.